This note documents a single TCR beta chain sequence. CDR1 is SGHDN and CDR2 is FVKESK in the germline V gene. The CDR3 runs to 13 residues. The V end lost 0 bases, the J end lost 9 bases, and 9 bases lay between the germline ends. This entry belongs to a study of shared clonotypes between healthy human individuals. The repertoire was sequenced with immunoSEQ multiplex PCR; TCRdb's copy has only in-frame clones and lacks some. Of about 990,000 clones in the sample, more than 75% are singletons; the top ten hold 0.5% to 0.65%. The chain combines TRBV14 with TRBJ2-1, with unresolved D. The receptor's source is a man between 18 and 29 years old in good health. Some clones in this sample may be carry-over from other donors' samples. Sequences were obtained from memory CD4+ T cells from PBMCs. Documented subset: CD45RA-negative fraction. This CDR3 is CASSQEVVSEQFF. CDR3 in DNA: TGTGCCAGCAGCCAAGAAGTAGTTTCTGAGCAGTTCTTC.